The 14 T cell receptor beta chains below all came from one sample that was sequenced in a study of blood T cell repertoires in COVID-19. This table comes from immunoSEQ multiplex PCR, and its TCRdb copy is limited to in-frame clones, with some not included. The sample shows roughly 43,000 clones, more than 85% of them seen only once. The sequencing input was PBMCs or T cells enriched from blood (not recorded which). These receptor sequences come from a woman aged 45-65 years who had recovered from COVID-19.

The chain has TRBV19 and TRBJ2-3; TRBD2 might be the D (6 bases). The CDR3 extends over 18 amino acids. Germline CDR1 and CDR2: LNHDA and SQIVND (reference sequence). Trimming left V 3 bases short and J 2 bases short, with 21 bases between. CDR3: CASSIVFWQGGTTDTQYF. For the CDR3, the DNA is TGTGCCAGTAGTATTGTCTTCTGGCAGGGCGGGACCACAGATACGCAGTATTTT.

The rearrangement joins TRBV6-2 or TRBV6-3 to TRBJ2-2; TRBD1 is a possible D gene (6 bases). The V gene lost 4 bases and the J gene lost 2 bases, with 8 bases spanning the gap. Germline assignment: CDR1 MNHEY and CDR2 SVGEGT. The CDR3 length is 14 residues. The CDR3 loop reads CASSSGVNTGELFF. In DNA, the CDR3 is TGTGCCAGCAGTTCAGGGGTAAACACCGGGGAGCTGTTTTTT.

CDR3 residues: CASRTGTALYQPQHF. The CDR3 DNA follows: TGTGCCAGCAGAACCGGGACAGCTCTATATCAGCCCCAGCATTTT. V usage is TRBV28 and J usage is TRBJ1-5; 7 bases agree with TRBD1. The germline V gene has CDR1 MDHEN and CDR2 SYDVKM. The CDR3 runs to 15 residues. V lost 6 bases, J lost 5 bases, and 10 bases stayed unmatched.

The CDR3 coding sequence is TGTGCCACCCGGGGGGTAGGAGCTTTCTTT. Amino acid sequence: CATRGVGAFF. The chain links TRBV28 to TRBJ1-1; TRBD1 is a possible D gene (5 bases). The CDR3 sequence is 10 residues long. The V gene's germline CDR1 is MDHEN and CDR2 SYDVKM. The V gene lost 10 bases and the J gene lost 10 bases, with 13 bases spanning the gap.

J is TRBJ1-5 and V is TRBV4-1; D remains ambiguous. CDR1 and CDR2 from the germline V gene are MGHRA and YSYEKL. V was shortened by 0 bases and J by 1 base, with 13 bases between the two germline ends. CDR3 length: 17 residues. The CDR3 bases are TGCGCCAGCAGCCAAGAGTGGCAGGTCCGAAGCAATCAGCCCCAGCATTTT. Amino acids: CASSQEWQVRSNQPQHF.

The chain couples TRBV27 to TRBJ1-2, with 10 positions matching TRBD1. Germline values: CDR1 MNHEY, CDR2 SMNVEV (reference sequence). The junction had 14 bases not matched to a gene; V was cut back by 6 bases and J by 4 bases. This CDR3 has 17 amino acids. The CDR3 DNA reads TGTGCCAGCAGCGCGACGACAGGGGGCCTTAGTGGCTATGGCTACACCTTC. Its protein is CASSATTGGLSGYGYTF.

The J gene is TRBJ2-4, the V gene TRBV5-1, with 9 nucleotides matching TRBD1. Germline loops: CDR1 SGHRS, CDR2 YFSETQ. V was clipped by 0 bases and J by 7 bases; unmatched bases: 8. This CDR3 is 16 amino acids long. CDR3 bases: TGCGCCAGCAGCTTGGCCGGGGGGACAGGGAGGAACATTCAGTACTTC. Residues: CASSLAGGTGRNIQYF.

The genes are TRBV5-4 and TRBJ2-1; a weak D match, TRBD2 (6 bases). V was clipped by 2 bases and J by 8 bases, with 14 bases between them. This CDR3 comprises 14 residues. CDR1 SGHNT and CDR2 YYREEE come from the germline V gene (reference sequence). In DNA, the CDR3 is TGTGCCAGCAGCTTCCGGGCCCCGGGGGATGAGCAGTTCTTC. This encodes CASSFRAPGDEQFF.

The chain joins TRBV30 to TRBJ1-1; no clear D. Trimming removed 0 bases from V and 4 bases from J, with 15 bases in between. The CDR3 length is 15 residues. Germline V gene sequence: CDR1 GTSNPN, CDR2 SVGIG (reference sequence). The CDR3 region is CAWSVKRRWITEAFF. DNA of the CDR3: TGTGCCTGGAGTGTAAAGCGACGGTGGATCACTGAAGCTTTCTTT. The entire variable domain, with the rest obtained from reference TRBV30 and TRBJ1-1, is as follows: SQTIHQWPATLVQPVGSPLSLECTVEGTSNPNLYWYRQAAGRGLQLLFYSVGIGQISSEVPQNLSASRPQDRQFILSSKKLLLSDSGFYLCAWSVKRRWITEAFFGQGTRLTVV.

This clone was seen a few times. The gene calls are TRBV9 and TRBJ2-2; 9 bases agree with TRBD2. The CDR3 runs to 17 residues. The V gene's germline CDR1 is SGDLS and CDR2 YYNGEE. Germline trimming cut 3 bases from V and 6 bases from J; bases unmatched to any gene: 12. CDR3 sequence reads: CASSGRPGLAEAGELFF. CDR3 bases: TGTGCCAGCAGCGGACGTCCGGGACTAGCTGAGGCCGGGGAGCTGTTTTTT. The complete variable domain, with remaining parts taken from reference TRBV9 and TRBJ2-2, reads DSGVTQTPKHLITATGQRVTLRCSPRSGDLSVYWYQQSLDQGLQFLIQYYNGEERAKGNILERFSAQQFPDLHSELNLSSLELGDSALYFCASSGRPGLAEAGELFFGEGSRLTVL.

The chain combines TRBV7-3 with TRBJ1-1; no definite D call. The germline gives CDR1 SGHTA, CDR2 FQGTGA. This CDR3 spans 13 amino acids. The V end was cut by 4 bases, the J end by 1 base, with 7 bases between. CDR3 nucleotide sequence: TGTGCCAGCAGCTCTTATTCGAACACTGAAGCTTTCTTT. Protein sequence: CASSSYSNTEAFF.

The chain uses TRBV29-1 and TRBJ2-1; D ambiguous. The CDR3 is made up of 14 amino acids. Germline-derived CDR1 and CDR2 are SQVTM and ANQGSEA. The V end was cut by 3 bases, the J end by 0 bases, with 9 bases between. CDR3: CSVESTASYNEQFF. For the CDR3, the DNA is TGCAGCGTTGAGTCTACAGCCTCCTACAATGAGCAGTTCTTC.

The chain combines TRBV5-1 with TRBJ1-4; D is possibly TRBD1 (5 bases). Germline lookup yields CDR1 SGHRS and CDR2 YFSETQ. V was clipped by 0 bases and J by 4 bases, with 10 bases between them. This CDR3 region has 15 residues. CDR3 region: CASSLVPQGNEKLFF. The CDR3 DNA is TGCGCCAGCAGCTTGGTCCCCCAGGGTAATGAAAAACTGTTTTTT.

V is TRBV6-2 or TRBV6-3 and J is TRBJ2-7; 8 bases line up with TRBD1. This CDR3 contains 14 residues. Germline values: CDR1 MNHEY, CDR2 SVGEGT. Trimming at V came to 5 bases and at J to 7 bases, leaving 10 bases not matched to a gene. The CDR3 loop is CASSAQGEAAEQYF. CDR3 coding DNA: TGTGCCAGCAGTGCACAGGGGGAGGCGGCGGAGCAGTACTTC.